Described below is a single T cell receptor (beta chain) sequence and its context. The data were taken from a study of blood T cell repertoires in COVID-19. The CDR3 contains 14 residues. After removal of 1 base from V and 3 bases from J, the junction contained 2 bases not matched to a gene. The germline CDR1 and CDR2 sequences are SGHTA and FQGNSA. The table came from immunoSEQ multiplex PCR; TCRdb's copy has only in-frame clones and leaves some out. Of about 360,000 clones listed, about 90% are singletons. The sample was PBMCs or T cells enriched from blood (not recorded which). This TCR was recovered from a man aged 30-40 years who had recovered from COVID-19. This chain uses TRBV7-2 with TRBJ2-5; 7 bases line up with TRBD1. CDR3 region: CASSLETGKETQYF. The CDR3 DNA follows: TGTGCCAGCAGCTTAGAGACAGGGAAAGAGACCCAGTACTTC.